Below are 18 T cell receptor beta chains sequenced from a single sample in a study of blood T cell repertoires in COVID-19. Profiled with immunoSEQ multiplex PCR; TCRdb holds only in-frame clones, not every one. The table records over 150,000 clones, more than 60% of them present only once. The sample comprised peripheral blood. These receptors all stem from a woman aged 45-60 years with acute or convalescent COVID-19.

J is TRBJ1-5 and V is TRBV7-8; D might be TRBD1 (6 bases). The V and J ends lost 6 bases and 3 bases respectively, with 18 bases between them. Looked up from germline, CDR1 is SGHVS and CDR2 is FQNEAQ. CDR3 size: 16 residues. Here the CDR3 DNA reads TGTGCCAGCAGAAGGCAGGGGCGCGATTTCAATCAGCCCCAGCATTTT. Its translation is CASRRQGRDFNQPQHF.

The table lists this clone with a count of one. The J gene is TRBJ1-5, the V gene TRBV19; TRBD1 is a possible D gene (6 bases). The germline CDR1 and CDR2 sequences are LNHDA and SQIVND (reference sequence). This CDR3 comprises 15 residues. Trimming left V 7 bases short and J 3 bases short, with 16 bases between. CDR3: CASMRHRDINQPQHF. For the CDR3, the DNA is TGTGCCAGTATGCGTCACCGGGACATCAATCAGCCCCAGCATTTT.

The chain carries TRBV14 and TRBJ2-4; D uncertain. V lost 0 bases and J lost 8, with 11 bases in between. The germline V gene encodes CDR1 SGHDN and CDR2 FVKESK. This CDR3 is built from 14 residues. The CDR3 reads CASSQDRNSDIQYF. For the CDR3, the DNA is TGTGCCAGCAGCCAAGACCGCAACAGTGACATTCAGTACTTC.

The V gene is TRBV7-8, the J gene TRBJ1-3, with TRBD1 matching over 10 bases. CDR1 and CDR2 (germline): SGHVS, FQNEAQ. This CDR3 is 14 amino acids long. Trimming at V came to 4 bases and at J to 7 bases, leaving 4 bases not matched to a gene. This CDR3 is CASSSDRGKNTIYF. CDR3 nucleotides: TGTGCCAGCAGCTCGGACAGGGGGAAGAACACCATATATTTT. The full variable domain, rest sourced from reference TRBV7-8 and TRBJ1-3, is GAGVSQSPRYKVAKRGQDVALRCDPISGHVSLFWYQQALGQGPEFLTYFQNEAQLDKSGLPSDRFFAERPEGSVSTLKIQRTQQEDSAVYLCASSSDRGKNTIYFGEGSWLTVV.

The V and J genes are TRBV6-5 and TRBJ1-1, with 7 bases aligning to TRBD1. The CDR3 covers 15 residues. Losses at the gene ends were 6 bases for V and 5 bases for J; bases not matched to a gene: 12. Per germline, CDR1 MNHEY and CDR2 SVGAGI. CDR3 sequence: CASRPPRGARTEAFF. The DNA for the CDR3 is TGTGCCAGCAGACCTCCCAGGGGGGCGCGTACTGAAGCTTTCTTT.

This sequence joins TRBV7-2 and TRBJ1-2; TRBD1 is a possible D gene (5 bases). The CDR3 is made up of 15 amino acids. V was shortened by 0 bases and J by 4 bases, with 12 bases between the two germline ends. Germline CDR1 and CDR2: SGHTA and FQGNSA. The CDR3 nucleotides read TGTGCCAGCAGCTTAGCGGCAGGGATAGGCTATGGCTACACCTTC. It specifies CASSLAAGIGYGYTF.

This clone has only one observation. In nucleotides, the CDR3 is TGTGCCAGCAGCCCACGGCGGGCTTACTACAATGAGCAGTTCTTC. This encodes CASSPRRAYYNEQFF. This chain connects TRBV11-3 to TRBJ2-1; TRBD2 is a possible D gene (5 bases). Germline-derived CDR1 and CDR2 are SGHNT and YENEEA. CDR3 length: 15 amino acids. V lost 5 bases and J lost 3, with 14 bases in between.

This clone appeared a few times. V gene TRBV24-1 combines with J gene TRBJ2-7, with 8 bases matching TRBD1. Germline values: CDR1 KGHDR, CDR2 SFDVKD. With 9 bases clipped from V and 3 bases from J, the junction kept 3 bases outside the gene matches. The CDR3 runs 12 residues. DNA for the CDR3: TGTGCCACCCAGGGGGCAGGCTACGAGCAGTACTTC. Translated: CATQGAGYEQYF.

The CDR3 bases are TGTGCCAGCAGCCAAGGGGCTGAGGGCGGCCGCTACGAGCAGTACTTC. Translated, it gives CASSQGAEGGRYEQYF. The chain employs TRBV14 and TRBJ2-7, with D possibly TRBD2 on 5 matching bases. The CDR3 length is 16 residues. Germline CDR1 is SGHDN and CDR2 is FVKESK. The germline V and J ends were trimmed by 1 base and 3 bases, with 16 bases remaining between them.

In nucleotides, the CDR3 is TGTGCCAGCAGGGGAGGGAACACTGAAGCTTTCTTT. Protein sequence: CASRGGNTEAFF. This chain links TRBV6-5 with TRBJ1-1; D is unresolved. Germline CDR1 MNHEY, CDR2 SVGAGI. Trimming took 6 bases from V and 1 from J, leaving 6 bases between them. The CDR3 covers 12 residues.

The chain employs TRBV9 and TRBJ2-2; 7 bases match TRBD1. The V gene end was trimmed by 4 bases and the J gene end by 6 bases; junction bases not matched to a gene: 15. The CDR3 runs 17 residues. From germline, CDR1 is SGDLS and CDR2 YYNGEE. CDR3 protein: CASSSYRGSRFAGELFF. In DNA form, the CDR3 reads TGTGCCAGCAGCTCGTACAGGGGCAGCAGGTTTGCCGGGGAGCTGTTTTTT.

The chain combines TRBV29-1 with TRBJ2-4; no clear D. Per germline, CDR1 SQVTM and CDR2 ANQGSEA. Trimming removed 8 bases from V and 6 bases from J, with 14 bases in between. The CDR3 length is 12 residues. CDR3 nucleotides: TGCAGCATGACGTCGTCAGGAAACATTCAGTACTTC. It translates to CSMTSSGNIQYF.

The chain carries TRBV5-1 and TRBJ2-1, with D perhaps TRBD2 (5 bases). There are 16 residues in the CDR3. The ends were cut back, 3 bases at V and 0 bases at J, with 13 bases in the middle. The V gene's germline CDR1 is SGHRS and CDR2 YFSETQ. CDR3: CASSYHSGLSYNEQFF. The CDR3 nucleotides are TGCGCCAGCAGCTACCACAGCGGCCTCTCCTACAATGAGCAGTTCTTC.

The genes are TRBV6-5 and TRBJ1-2; no definite D call. The CDR3 totals 13 residues. Germline CDR1 and CDR2: MNHEY and SVGAGI. Trimming cost V 5 bases and J 2 bases, with 9 bases left between them. CDR3 nucleotide sequence: TGTGCCAGCAGTCGGACGGGGAACTATGGCTACACCTTC. Protein: CASSRTGNYGYTF.

The V gene is TRBV28, the J gene TRBJ2-4, with D possibly being TRBD2 (6 bases). The CDR3 loop spans 15 amino acids. The V gene's germline CDR1 is MDHEN and CDR2 SYDVKM. V lost 4 bases, J lost 4 bases, and 14 bases lay in between. DNA for the CDR3: TGTGCCAGCAGTTACTCGCGGGACTTAAAAAACATTCAGTACTTC. It is translated as CASSYSRDLKNIQYF.

The rearrangement joins TRBV5-1 to TRBJ2-3, with a tentative D call TRBD2 (5 bases). CDR3 length: 16 amino acids. CDR1 and CDR2 from the germline V gene are SGHRS and YFSETQ. Between the trimmed V and J ends, which lost 4 bases and 3 bases, there was a span of 18 bases. The CDR3 nucleotides are TGCGCCAGCAGCGAATTCCCGGGGTATGGGACAGATACGCAGTATTTT. It codes for CASSEFPGYGTDTQYF.

The chain combines TRBV2 with TRBJ1-5; D gene uncertain. Trimming took off 4 bases at V and 6 bases at J, with 7 bases between the two ends. This CDR3 region has 12 residues. CDR1 and CDR2 (germline): SNHLY, FYNNEI. CDR3 in DNA: TGTGCCAGCAGTGGCAGCGGTCAGCCCCAGCATTTT. It is translated as CASSGSGQPQHF.

The genes are TRBV4-1 and TRBJ1-4; 7 nucleotides match TRBD1. Per germline, CDR1 MGHRA and CDR2 YSYEKL. The CDR3 runs to 19 residues. V lost 0 bases and J lost 2; bases outside the gene matches: 12. The CDR3 here is CASSQDPPTGMSTNEKLFF. The CDR3 DNA reads as TGCGCCAGCAGCCAAGACCCACCGACAGGGATGTCGACTAATGAAAAACTGTTTTTT.